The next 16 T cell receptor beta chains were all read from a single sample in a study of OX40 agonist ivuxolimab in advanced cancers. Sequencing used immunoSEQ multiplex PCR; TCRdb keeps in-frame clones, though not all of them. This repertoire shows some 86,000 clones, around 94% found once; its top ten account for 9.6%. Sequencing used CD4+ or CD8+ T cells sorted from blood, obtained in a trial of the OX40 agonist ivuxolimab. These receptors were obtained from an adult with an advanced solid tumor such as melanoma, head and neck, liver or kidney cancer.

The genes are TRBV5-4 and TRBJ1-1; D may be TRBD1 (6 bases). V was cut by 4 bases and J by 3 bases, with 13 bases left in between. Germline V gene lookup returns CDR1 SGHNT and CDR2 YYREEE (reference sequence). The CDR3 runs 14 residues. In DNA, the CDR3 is TGTGCCAGCAGCGGCAGGGGTCTTCACACTGAAGCTTTCTTT. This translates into CASSGRGLHTEAFF. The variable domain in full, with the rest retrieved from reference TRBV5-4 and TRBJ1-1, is ETGVTQSPTHLIKTRGQQVTLRCSSQSGHNTVSWYQQALGQGPQFIFQYYREEENGRGNFPPRFSGLQFPNYSSELNVNALELDDSALYLCASSGRGLHTEAFFGQGTRLTVV.

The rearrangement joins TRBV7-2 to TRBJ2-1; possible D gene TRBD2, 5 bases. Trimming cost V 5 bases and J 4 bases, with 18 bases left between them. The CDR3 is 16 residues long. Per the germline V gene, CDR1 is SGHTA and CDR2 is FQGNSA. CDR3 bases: TGTGCCAGCAGCCTGATTAGCGTCCGATCGTACAATGAGCAGTTCTTC. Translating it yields CASSLISVRSYNEQFF.

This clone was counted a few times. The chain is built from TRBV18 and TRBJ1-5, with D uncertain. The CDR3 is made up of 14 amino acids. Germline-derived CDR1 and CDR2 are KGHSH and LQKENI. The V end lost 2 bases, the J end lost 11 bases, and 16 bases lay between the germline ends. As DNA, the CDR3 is TGTGCCAGCTCACCAGCGGCAGACGCTACGTCCCAGCATTTT. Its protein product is CASSPAADATSQHF.

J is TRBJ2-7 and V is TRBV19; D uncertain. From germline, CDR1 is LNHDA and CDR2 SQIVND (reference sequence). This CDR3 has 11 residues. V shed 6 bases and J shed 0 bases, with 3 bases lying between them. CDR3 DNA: TGTGCCAGTAGCGACTCCTACGAGCAGTACTTC. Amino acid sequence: CASSDSYEQYF.

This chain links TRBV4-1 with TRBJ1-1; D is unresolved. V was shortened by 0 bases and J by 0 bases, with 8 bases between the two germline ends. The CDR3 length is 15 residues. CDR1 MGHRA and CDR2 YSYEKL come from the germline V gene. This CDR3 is CASSQENTLNTEAFF. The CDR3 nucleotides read TGCGCCAGCAGCCAAGAGAACACTTTGAACACTGAAGCTTTCTTT.

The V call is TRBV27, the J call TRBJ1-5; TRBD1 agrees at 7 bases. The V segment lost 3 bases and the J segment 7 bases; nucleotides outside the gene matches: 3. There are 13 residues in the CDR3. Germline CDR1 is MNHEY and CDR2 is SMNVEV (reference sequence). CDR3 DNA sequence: TGTGCCAGCAGTTTCGGCAGGGGGCAGCCCCAGCATTTT. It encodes CASSFGRGQPQHF.

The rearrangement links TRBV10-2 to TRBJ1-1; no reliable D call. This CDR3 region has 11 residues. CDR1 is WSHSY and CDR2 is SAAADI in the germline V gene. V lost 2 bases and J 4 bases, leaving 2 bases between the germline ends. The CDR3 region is CASSEVTEAFF. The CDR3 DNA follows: TGCGCCAGCAGTGAGGTCACTGAAGCTTTCTTT.

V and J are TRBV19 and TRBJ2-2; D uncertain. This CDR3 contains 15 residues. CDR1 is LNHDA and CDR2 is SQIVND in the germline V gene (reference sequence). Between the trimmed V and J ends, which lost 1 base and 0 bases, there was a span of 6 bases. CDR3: CASSIGLTNTGELFF. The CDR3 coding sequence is TGTGCCAGTAGTATAGGGCTAACGAACACCGGGGAGCTGTTTTTT.

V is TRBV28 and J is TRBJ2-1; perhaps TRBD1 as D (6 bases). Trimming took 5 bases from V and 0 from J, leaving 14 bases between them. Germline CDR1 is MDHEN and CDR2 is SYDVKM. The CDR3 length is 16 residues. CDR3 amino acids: CASSPITGSSYNEQFF. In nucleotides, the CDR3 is TGTGCCAGCAGTCCTATCACAGGGAGCTCCTACAATGAGCAGTTCTTC.

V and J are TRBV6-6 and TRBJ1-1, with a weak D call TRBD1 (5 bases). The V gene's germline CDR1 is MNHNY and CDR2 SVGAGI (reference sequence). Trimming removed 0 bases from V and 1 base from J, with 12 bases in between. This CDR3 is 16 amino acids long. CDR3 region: CASSYSTGRRNTEAFF. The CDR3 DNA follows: TGTGCCAGCAGTTACTCGACGGGGCGTAGGAACACTGAAGCTTTCTTT.

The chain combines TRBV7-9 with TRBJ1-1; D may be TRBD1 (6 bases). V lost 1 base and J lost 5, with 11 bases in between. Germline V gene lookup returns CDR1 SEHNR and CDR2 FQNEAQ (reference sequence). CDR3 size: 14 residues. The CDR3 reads CASSLGRGRTEAFF. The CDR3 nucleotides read TGTGCCAGCAGCTTAGGCAGGGGTCGGACTGAAGCTTTCTTT.

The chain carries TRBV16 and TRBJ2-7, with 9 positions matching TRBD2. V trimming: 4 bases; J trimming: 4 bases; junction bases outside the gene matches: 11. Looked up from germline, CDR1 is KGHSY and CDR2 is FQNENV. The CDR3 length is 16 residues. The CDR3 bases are TGTGCCAGCAGCCTCGACGTTCCTAGCGGGATGTACGAGCAGTACTTC. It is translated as CASSLDVPSGMYEQYF.

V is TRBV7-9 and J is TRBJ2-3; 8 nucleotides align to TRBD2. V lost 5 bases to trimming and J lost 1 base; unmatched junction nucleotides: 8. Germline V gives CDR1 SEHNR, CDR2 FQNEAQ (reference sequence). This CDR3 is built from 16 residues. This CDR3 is CASSNPSGSGTDTQYF. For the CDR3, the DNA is TGTGCCAGCAGCAACCCGAGCGGGAGCGGCACAGATACGCAGTATTTT.

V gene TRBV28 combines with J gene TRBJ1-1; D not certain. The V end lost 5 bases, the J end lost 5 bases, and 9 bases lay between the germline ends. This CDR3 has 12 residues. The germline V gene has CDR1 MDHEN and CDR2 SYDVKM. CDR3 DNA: TGTGCCAGCAGTATTCTGGGGACTGAAGCTTTCTTT. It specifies CASSILGTEAFF.

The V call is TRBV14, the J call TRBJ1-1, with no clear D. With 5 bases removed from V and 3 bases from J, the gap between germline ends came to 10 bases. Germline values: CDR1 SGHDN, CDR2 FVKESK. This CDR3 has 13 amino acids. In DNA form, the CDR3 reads TGTGCCAGCAGCGACTTAGGCGACACTGAAGCTTTCTTT. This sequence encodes CASSDLGDTEAFF.

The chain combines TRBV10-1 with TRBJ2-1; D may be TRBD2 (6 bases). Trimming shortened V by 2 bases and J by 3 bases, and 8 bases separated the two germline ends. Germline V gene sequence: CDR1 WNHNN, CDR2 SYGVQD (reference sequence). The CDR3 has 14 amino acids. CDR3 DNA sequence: TGCGCCAGCAGTGAGACGGGGGACTACAATGAGCAGTTCTTC. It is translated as CASSETGDYNEQFF.